This TCR beta chain was observed in a study of T cells in Graves' hyperthyroidism and ophthalmopathy. Overall study results and limits: Ophthalmopathy was separated from stable hyperthyroidism by a 13 V-J model.

Researchers took RNA transcripts and amplified the TCR beta CDR3 regions from them. HTBI primers drove first-round RT-PCR of the TCR CDR3. TCRdb reprocessed the multiplex PCR reads with MiXCR, giving one entry per CDR3 protein. The sample consists of under 450,000 distinct CDR3 sequences, approximately 18% of them appearing once. V dropped 3 bases and J dropped 0 bases, with 10 bases sitting between them. The CDR3 runs 15 residues. The germline V gene has CDR1 SGDLS and CDR2 YYNGEE. With respect to this clonotype: What it binds is unknown.

Sequenced input: blood. The clonotype was recovered from a woman younger than 45 with Graves' hyperthyroidism that later progressed to Graves' ophthalmopathy. This chain uses TRBV9 with TRBJ1-3; D perhaps matches TRBD1 (6 bases). In nucleotides, the CDR3 is TGTGCCAGCAGCGGGCGGACAGCCTCTGGAAACACCATATATTTT. Translating gives CASSGRTASGNTIYF.